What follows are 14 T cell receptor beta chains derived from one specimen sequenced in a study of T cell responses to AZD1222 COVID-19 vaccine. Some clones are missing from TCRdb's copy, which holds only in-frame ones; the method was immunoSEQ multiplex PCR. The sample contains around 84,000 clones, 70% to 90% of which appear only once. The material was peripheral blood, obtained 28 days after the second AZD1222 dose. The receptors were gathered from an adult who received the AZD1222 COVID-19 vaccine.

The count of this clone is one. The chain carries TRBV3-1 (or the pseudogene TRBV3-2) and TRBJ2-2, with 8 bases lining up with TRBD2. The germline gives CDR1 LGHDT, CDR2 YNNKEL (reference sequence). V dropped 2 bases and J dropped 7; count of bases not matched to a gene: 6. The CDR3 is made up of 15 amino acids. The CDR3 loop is CASSQYSGDLGELFF. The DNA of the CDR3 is TGTGCCAGCAGCCAATATAGCGGGGATCTCGGGGAGCTGTTTTTT.

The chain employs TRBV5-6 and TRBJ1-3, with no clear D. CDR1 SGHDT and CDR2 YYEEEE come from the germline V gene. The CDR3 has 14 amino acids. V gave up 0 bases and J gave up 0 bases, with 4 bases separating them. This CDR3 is CASSLVGSGNTIYF. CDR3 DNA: TGTGCCAGCAGCTTGGTGGGCTCTGGAAACACCATATATTTT.

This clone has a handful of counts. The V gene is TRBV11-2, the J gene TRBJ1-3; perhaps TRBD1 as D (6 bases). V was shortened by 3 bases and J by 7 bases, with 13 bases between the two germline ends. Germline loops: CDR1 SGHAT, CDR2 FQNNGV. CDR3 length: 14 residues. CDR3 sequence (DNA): TGTGCCAGCAGCTTTGCAGGGGCTGCGAACACCATATATTTT. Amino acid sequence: CASSFAGAANTIYF.

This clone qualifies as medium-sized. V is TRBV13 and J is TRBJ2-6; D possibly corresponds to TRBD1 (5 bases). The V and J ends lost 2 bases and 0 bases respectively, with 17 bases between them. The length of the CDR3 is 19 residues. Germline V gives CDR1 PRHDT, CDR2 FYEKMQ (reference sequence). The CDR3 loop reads CASSLRFRGQSSGANVLTF. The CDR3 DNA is TGTGCCAGCAGCTTACGCTTTAGGGGCCAGTCCTCTGGGGCCAACGTCCTGACTTTC. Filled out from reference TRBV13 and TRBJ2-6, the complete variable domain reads AAGVIQSPRHLIKEKRETATLKCYPIPRHDTVYWYQQGPGQDPQFLISFYEKMQSDKGSIPDRFSAQQFSDYHSELNMSSLELGDSALYFCASSLRFRGQSSGANVLTFGAGSRLTVL.

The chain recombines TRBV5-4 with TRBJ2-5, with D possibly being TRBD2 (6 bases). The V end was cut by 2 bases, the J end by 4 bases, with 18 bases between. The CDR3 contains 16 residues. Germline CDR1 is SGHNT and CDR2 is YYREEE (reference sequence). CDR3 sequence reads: CASSFKLAISSETQYF. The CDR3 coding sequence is TGTGCCAGCAGCTTCAAACTAGCAATCAGTTCAGAGACCCAGTACTTC.

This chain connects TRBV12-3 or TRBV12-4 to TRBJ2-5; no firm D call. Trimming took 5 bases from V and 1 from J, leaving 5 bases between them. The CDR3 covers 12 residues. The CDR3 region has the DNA TGTGCCAGCAGTCCCAGCCAAGAGACCCAGTACTTC. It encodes CASSPSQETQYF.

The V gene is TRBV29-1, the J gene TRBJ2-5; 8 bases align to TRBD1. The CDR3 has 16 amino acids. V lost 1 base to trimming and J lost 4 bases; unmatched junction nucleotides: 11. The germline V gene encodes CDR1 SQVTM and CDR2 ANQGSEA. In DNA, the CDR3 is TGCAGCGTTGAAGCGGAGCGCAGGGGGCGGTCAGAGACCCAGTACTTC. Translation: CSVEAERRGRSETQYF.

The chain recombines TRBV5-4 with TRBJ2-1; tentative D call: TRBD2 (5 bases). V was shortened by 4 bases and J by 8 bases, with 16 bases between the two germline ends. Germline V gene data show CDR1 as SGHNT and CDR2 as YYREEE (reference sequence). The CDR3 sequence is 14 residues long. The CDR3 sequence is CASSLGPGGDEQFF. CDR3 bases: TGTGCCAGCAGCCTAGGACCAGGAGGAGATGAGCAGTTCTTC.

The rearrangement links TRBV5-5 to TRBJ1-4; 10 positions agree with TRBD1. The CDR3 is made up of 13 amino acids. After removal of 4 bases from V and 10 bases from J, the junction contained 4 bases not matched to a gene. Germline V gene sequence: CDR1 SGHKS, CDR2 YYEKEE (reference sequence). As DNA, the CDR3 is TGTGCCAGCAGCAGGGACAGGGGAGGAAAACTGTTTTTT. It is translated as CASSRDRGGKLFF.

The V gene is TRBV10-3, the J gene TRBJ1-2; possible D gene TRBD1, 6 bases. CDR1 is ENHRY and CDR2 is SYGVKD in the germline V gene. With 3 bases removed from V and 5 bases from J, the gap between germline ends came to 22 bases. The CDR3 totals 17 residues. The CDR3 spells CAISDPRGGLNSYGYTF. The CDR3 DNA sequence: TGTGCCATCAGTGATCCGAGGGGGGGGTTAAACTCTTATGGCTACACCTTC.

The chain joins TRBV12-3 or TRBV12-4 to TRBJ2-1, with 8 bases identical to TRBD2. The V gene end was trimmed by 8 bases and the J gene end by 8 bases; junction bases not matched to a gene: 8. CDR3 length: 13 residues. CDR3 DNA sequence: TGTGCCAGCGGGAGGACTAGCAGAGATGAGCAGTTCTTC. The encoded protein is CASGRTSRDEQFF.

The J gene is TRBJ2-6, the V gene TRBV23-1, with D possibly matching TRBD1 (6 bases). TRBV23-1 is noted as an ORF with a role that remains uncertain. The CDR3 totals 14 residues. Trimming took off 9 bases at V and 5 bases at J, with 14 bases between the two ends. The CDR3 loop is CARVGGLWANVLTF. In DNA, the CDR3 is TGCGCCAGGGTTGGGGGCTTGTGGGCCAACGTCCTGACTTTC.

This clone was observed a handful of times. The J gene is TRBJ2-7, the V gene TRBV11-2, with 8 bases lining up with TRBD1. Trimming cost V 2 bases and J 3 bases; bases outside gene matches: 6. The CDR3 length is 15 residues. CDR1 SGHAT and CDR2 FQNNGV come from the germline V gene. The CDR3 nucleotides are TGTGCCAGCAGCTTACTGGACAGGGCTATCTACGAGCAGTACTTC. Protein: CASSLLDRAIYEQYF.

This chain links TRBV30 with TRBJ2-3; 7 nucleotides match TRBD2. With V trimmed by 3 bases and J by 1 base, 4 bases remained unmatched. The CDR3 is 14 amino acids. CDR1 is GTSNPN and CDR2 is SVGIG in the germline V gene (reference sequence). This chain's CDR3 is CAWSVAGGTDTQYF. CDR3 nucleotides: TGTGCCTGGAGCGTGGCGGGGGGCACAGATACGCAGTATTTT.